This is a list of T cell receptor beta chains from one sample in a study of CD8 T cells in Susac syndrome. In TCRdb, the immunoSEQ multiplex PCR reads were re-called with MiXCR into one record per CDR3 protein. The sample has approximately 200,000 distinct CDR3 sequences; nearly 95% are singletons. The sequencing sample was made of CD4+ T cells from PBMCs. The receptors here all came from a human donor with multiple sclerosis. CDR3s include the opening cysteine and the closing phenylalanine or tryptophan. D genes are given only for firm matches. For some rows the clone size is stated as once, few or many, or as a class when expanded; others skip it.

D: NA
J: TRBJ2-3
size: NA
V: TRBV5-1
CDR3: CASSLWGRGGTDTQYF
DNA: TGCGCCAGCAGCTTGTGGGGGAGAGGAGGCACAGATACGCAGTATTTT

D: TRBD2
J: TRBJ2-1
size: NA
V: TRBV20-1
CDR3: CSASFLAESYEQFF
DNA: TGCAGTGCTAGTTTCCTAGCGGAGTCCTATGAGCAGTTCTTC

D: NA
J: TRBJ2-3
size: NA
V: TRBV7-2
CDR3: CASSPDRGTHTQYF
DNA: TGTGCCAGCAGCCCTGACCGAGGGACGCATACGCAGTATTTT

D: TRBD1
J: TRBJ1-3
size: NA
V: TRBV29-1
CDR3: CSVPRQGASGNTIYF
DNA: TGCAGCGTTCCTCGACAGGGGGCTTCTGGAAACACCATATATTTT

D: NA
J: TRBJ1-1
size: NA
V: TRBV19
CDR3: CASSIGQLEAFF
DNA: TGTGCCAGTAGTATTGGGCAGCTTGAAGCTTTCTTT

D: NA
J: TRBJ1-1
size: NA
V: TRBV29-1
CDR3: CSVDSNRAAFF
DNA: TGCAGCGTTGATAGTAACAGGGCGGCTTTCTTT

D: NA
J: TRBJ2-7
size: NA
V: TRBV30
CDR3: CAWSPISYEQYF
DNA: TGTGCCTGGTCCCCGATCTCCTACGAGCAGTACTTC

D: NA
J: TRBJ2-7
size: NA
V: TRBV18
CDR3: CASSRGTASSYEQYF
DNA: TGTGCCAGCTCACGTGGGACGGCTAGCTCCTACGAGCAGTACTTC

D: NA
J: TRBJ2-2
size: NA
V: TRBV24-1
CDR3: CATGPDTTGELFF
DNA: TGTGCCACCGGACCGGACACCACCGGGGAGCTGTTTTTT

D: TRBD1
J: TRBJ1-2
size: NA
V: TRBV30
CDR3: CAWSAGQGPGYGYTF
DNA: TGTGCCTGGAGTGCGGGACAGGGACCGGGCTATGGCTACACCTTC

D: NA
J: TRBJ2-3
size: NA
V: TRBV30
CDR3: CAWSVKVGITQYF
DNA: TGTGCCTGGAGTGTAAAAGTCGGGATTACGCAGTATTTT

D: NA
J: TRBJ1-1
size: NA
V: TRBV2
CDR3: CASSRDGEAFF
DNA: TGTGCCAGCAGTCGTGACGGTGAAGCTTTCTTT

D: NA
J: TRBJ2-5
size: NA
V: TRBV29-1
CDR3: CSVAGQRRQETQYF
DNA: TGCAGCGTCGCCGGACAGAGGCGCCAAGAGACCCAGTACTTC

D: NA
J: TRBJ2-5
size: NA
V: TRBV4-1
CDR3: CASSQFTSTETQYF
DNA: TGCGCCAGCAGCCAATTCACGAGTACGGAGACCCAGTACTTC

D: NA
J: TRBJ2-3
size: NA
V: TRBV7-9
CDR3: CASSIASTDTQYF
DNA: TGTGCCAGCAGCATAGCTAGCACAGATACGCAGTATTTT

D: NA
J: TRBJ2-7
size: NA
V: TRBV27
CDR3: CASMTRRQSYEQYF
DNA: TGTGCCAGCATGACCCGTCGACAGTCCTACGAGCAGTACTTC

D: NA
J: TRBJ2-3
size: NA
V: TRBV6-5
CDR3: CASSYSYTQQDTQYF
DNA: TGTGCCAGCAGTTACTCGTACACCCAGCAGGATACGCAGTATTTT

D: TRBD2
J: TRBJ2-1
size: NA
V: TRBV20-1
CDR3: CSAAPSGRDEQFF
DNA: TGCAGTGCTGCTCCTAGCGGGAGGGATGAGCAGTTCTTC

D: TRBD1
J: TRBJ1-2
size: once
V: TRBV20-1
CDR3: CSATNRQGGGYTF
DNA: TGCAGTGCTACTAACCGACAGGGGGGTGGCTACACCTTC

D: TRBD1
J: TRBJ2-7
size: NA
V: TRBV29-1
CDR3: CSATGTGNYEQYF
DNA: TGCAGCGCGACCGGGACAGGGAACTACGAGCAGTACTTC

D: NA
J: TRBJ1-1
size: few
V: TRBV3-1
CDR3: CASSRNRAEAFF
DNA: TGTGCCAGCAGCCGGAATAGGGCTGAAGCTTTCTTT

D: NA
J: TRBJ2-4
size: NA
V: TRBV7-2
CDR3: CASRLNPGAKNIQYF
DNA: TGTGCCAGCAGACTCAACCCGGGGGCCAAAAACATTCAGTACTTC

D: NA
J: TRBJ2-3
size: once
V: TRBV19
CDR3: CATRQVGGGDTQYF
DNA: TGTGCCACCCGACAGGTCGGGGGTGGCGATACGCAGTATTTT

D: NA
J: TRBJ1-1
size: NA
V: TRBV29-1
CDR3: CSVEPPPSGATLNTEAFF
DNA: TGCAGCGTTGAACCCCCCCCATCGGGGGCCACCCTGAACACTGAAGCTTTCTTT

D: TRBD1
J: TRBJ2-1
size: NA
V: TRBV18
CDR3: CASSPGTATDEQFF
DNA: TGTGCCAGCTCACCTGGGACAGCTACCGACGAGCAGTTCTTC

D: TRBD1
J: TRBJ1-1
size: NA
V: TRBV3-1
CDR3: CASSPQAGQVEAFF
DNA: TGTGCCAGCAGCCCCCAGGCCGGACAGGTTGAAGCTTTCTTT

D: NA
J: TRBJ1-2
size: NA
V: TRBV2
CDR3: CASTRTGITNYGYTF
DNA: TGTGCCAGCACCCGAACGGGGATAACTAACTATGGCTACACCTTC

D: NA
J: TRBJ1-6
size: NA
V: TRBV20-1
CDR3: CSAGRGGRSNSPLHF
DNA: TGCAGTGCCGGGCGGGGGGGAAGGAGCAATTCACCCCTCCACTTT

D: TRBD2
J: TRBJ2-5
size: NA
V: TRBV4-2
CDR3: CASSQDFSTSGAETQYF
DNA: TGTGCCAGCAGCCAAGATTTTTCGACTAGCGGGGCTGAGACCCAGTACTTC

D: TRBD2
J: TRBJ2-1
size: once
V: TRBV10-3
CDR3: CAISEQASGTGEQFF
DNA: TGTGCCATCAGTGAGCAAGCTAGCGGGACCGGTGAGCAGTTCTTC

D: NA
J: TRBJ1-6
size: NA
V: TRBV2
CDR3: CASSRGGYYNSPLHF
DNA: TGTGCCAGCAGTCGGGGCGGGTACTATAATTCACCCCTCCACTTT

D: TRBD2
J: TRBJ2-2
size: NA
V: TRBV27
CDR3: CASSLSRGGLNTGELFF
DNA: TGTGCCAGCAGTTTATCGCGGGGGGGCCTTAACACCGGGGAGCTGTTTTTT

D: TRBD1
J: TRBJ1-2
size: NA
V: TRBV12-3/TRBV12-4
CDR3: CASSLKAGQVNGYTF
DNA: TGTGCCAGCAGTTTAAAGGCGGGACAGGTTAATGGCTACACCTTC

D: NA
J: TRBJ2-5
size: NA
V: TRBV3-1
CDR3: CASSPGQGGKRQETQYF
DNA: TGTGCCAGCAGCCCCGGGCAGGGTGGGAAGAGACAAGAGACCCAGTACTTC

D: TRBD2
J: TRBJ2-5
size: NA
V: TRBV27
CDR3: CASSPSWWAGGTQETQYF
DNA: TGTGCCAGCAGTCCGTCCTGGTGGGCGGGGGGGACTCAAGAGACCCAGTACTTC